The entry that follows covers one T cell receptor (beta chain) sequence. The antigen is unknown. The data derive from a study of blood T cells in healthy people across ages. Study-wide points: More naive CD4+ cells and higher diversity marked long-lived donors relative to aged donors. Bulk PBMC profiling left naive and antigen-experienced comparisons inconclusive.

Next came a second PCR, run for 7 to 11 cycles, which used a sample-barcoded 5' primer along with a J-beta primer mix. The template-switch adaptor, which had 12 random nucleotides, put a tag on each cDNA molecule. TCRdb recomputed calls from the 5' RACE reads with MiXCR, one row per CDR3 protein. The data hold roughly 900,000 distinct CDR3 sequences, with 40% to 60% observed a single time. The germline gives CDR1 DFQATT, CDR2 SNEGSKA (reference sequence). The CDR3 is 14 amino acids. V was cut by 1 base and J by 2 bases, with 9 bases left in between. Researchers collected 9 to 10 milliliters of peripheral blood from every single donor.

The sample comprised blood. This TCR was recovered from a man under 40 in good health. The V call is TRBV20-1, the J call TRBJ1-5; D is ambiguous. The CDR3: CSARGRRGNQPQHF. For the CDR3, the DNA is TGCAGTGCTAGAGGCCGAAGGGGCAATCAGCCCCAGCATTTT.